The 19 T cell receptor beta chains listed next were all sequenced from one sample in a study of T-cell memory formation after mild COVID-19. TCRdb called the 5' RACE reads again in MiXCR, with one record for every CDR3 protein. Among around 470,000 distinct CDR3 sequences listed, 20% were seen once. The sample comprised PBMCs or a T cell subset sorted from them (not recorded which). Every receptor here comes from an adult woman who had mild COVID-19 (a few samples of this study predate the infection). Cell type and time point are not known.

This clonotype turned up a few times. The chain employs TRBV20-1 and TRBJ2-7, with D tentatively TRBD1 (5 bases). This CDR3 has 13 residues. From germline, CDR1 is DFQATT and CDR2 SNEGSKA (reference sequence). The V gene lost 0 bases and the J gene lost 10 bases, with 16 bases spanning the gap. The CDR3 DNA follows: TGCAGTGCTAGAGACCAAGGGGCTCTAAGCCAGTACTTC. As protein: CSARDQGALSQYF.

Many counts were recorded for this clonotype. The CDR3 DNA follows: TGTGCCACCAGCCTTAGCGGGAGAGAATCTGAGCAGTTCTTC. As protein: CATSLSGRESEQFF. This chain links TRBV24-1 with TRBJ2-1, with TRBD2 matching 9 bases. Per germline, CDR1 KGHDR and CDR2 SFDVKD. This CDR3 spans 14 amino acids. The J segment lost 9 bases and the V segment lost 7 bases, leaving 9 bases of the junction unmatched.

This clonotype has a handful of counts. The rearrangement uses TRBV7-9 and TRBJ2-3; maybe TRBD1 (6 bases). Germline CDR1 is SEHNR and CDR2 is FQNEAQ (reference sequence). The CDR3 loop spans 16 amino acids. Trimming took 4 bases from V and 6 from J, leaving 20 bases between them. In nucleotides, the CDR3 is TGTGCCAGCAGCTCCCTTCCACAGGGTCCCGGGGATACGCAGTATTTT. This encodes CASSSLPQGPGDTQYF.

The rearrangement uses TRBV2 and TRBJ2-2; 7 nucleotides match TRBD2. J gave up 2 bases and V 5 bases, and 8 bases lay outside the gene matches. CDR1 SNHLY and CDR2 FYNNEI come from the germline V gene. This CDR3 has 16 amino acids. The CDR3 bases are TGTGCCAGCAGTTTGGGGGGGACTTTCAACACCGGGGAGCTGTTTTTT. This encodes CASSLGGTFNTGELFF.

This CDR3 reads CASSLGPGSRDGYTF. The CDR3 region has the DNA TGTGCCAGCAGTTTGGGTCCGGGGTCGAGGGATGGCTACACCTTC. The chain uses TRBV12-3 or TRBV12-4 and TRBJ1-2; D call uncertain. This CDR3 comprises 15 residues. The ends were cut back, 3 bases at V and 6 bases at J, with 17 bases in the middle.

The sample holds one count of this clonotype. An end of the junction does not agree with germline; a read error may underlie this. J is TRBJ1-2 and V is TRBV12-3 or TRBV12-4, with a weak D call TRBD1 (5 bases). The CDR3 runs to 13 residues. The CDR3 is CASSPEGDHGYTF. CDR3 sequence (DNA): TGTGCAAGCAGCCCAGAAGGGGACCATGGCTACACCTTC.

This rearrangement joins TRBV20-1 to TRBJ2-7; D is perhaps TRBD1 (6 bases). CDR1 and CDR2 (germline): DFQATT, SNEGSKA (reference sequence). The CDR3 is 12 residues long. V was shortened by 3 bases and J by 9 bases, with 15 bases between the two germline ends. Here the CDR3 DNA reads TGCAGTGCTAGCCGCCCAGGGGTAGGGCAGTACTTC. Translation: CSASRPGVGQYF.

The V call is TRBV3-1, the J call TRBJ2-1, with no clear D. Germline V gives CDR1 LGHDT, CDR2 YNNKEL (reference sequence). The V end was cut by 0 bases, the J end by 1 base, with 7 bases between. The CDR3 contains 15 residues. Written as DNA, the CDR3 is TGTGCCAGCAGCCAAGATACCGGGTCCTACAATGAGCAGTTCTTC. The encoded protein is CASSQDTGSYNEQFF.

The genes are TRBV5-5 and TRBJ2-5; D gene ambiguous. CDR3 size: 15 residues. V lost 0 bases and J lost 5, with 14 bases in between. In germline, CDR1 is SGHKS, CDR2 YYEKEE (reference sequence). The CDR3 DNA sequence: TGTGCCAGCAGCTTGGCCTTAGTTTATGTGGAGACCCAGTACTTC. Residues: CASSLALVYVETQYF.

A few counts support this clonotype. V is TRBV10-3 and J is TRBJ2-7; D unclear. Germline CDR1 and CDR2: ENHRY and SYGVKD. Trimming cost V 3 bases and J 3 bases, with 6 bases left between them. This CDR3 contains 12 residues. The CDR3 DNA is TGTGCCATCAGTGATACGAGCTACGAGCAGTACTTC. This encodes CAISDTSYEQYF.

This chain uses TRBV5-1 with TRBJ2-5, with 7 positions matching TRBD2. The V and J ends lost 1 base and 4 bases, in that order; junction bases with no gene match: 10. The CDR3 contains 16 residues. Per the germline V gene, CDR1 is SGHRS and CDR2 is YFSETQ. CDR3 residues: CASSLFAGALPETQYF. CDR3 DNA sequence: TGCGCCAGCAGCTTGTTTGCGGGAGCGCTCCCAGAGACCCAGTACTTC.

The chain is built from TRBV4-2 and TRBJ1-1, with 8 bases matching TRBD1. Germline loops: CDR1 LGHNA, CDR2 YNFKEQ. Germline trimming cut 4 bases from V and 1 base from J; bases unmatched to any gene: 5. This CDR3 comprises 15 residues. The DNA for the CDR3 is TGTGCCAGCAGCCGGACAGGGCCAGGGAACACTGAAGCTTTCTTT. As protein: CASSRTGPGNTEAFF.

This clonotype was seen only a few times. The chain has TRBV15 and TRBJ2-5, with 8 bases aligning to TRBD2. The CDR3 consists of 13 residues. Germline lookup yields CDR1 LNHNV and CDR2 YYDKDF (reference sequence). Trimming cost V 8 bases and J 5 bases; bases outside gene matches: 7. CDR3 amino acids: CATSRGERETQYF. CDR3 in DNA: TGTGCCACCTCGCGGGGGGAACGGGAGACCCAGTACTTC.

This clonotype was counted a few times. This chain uses TRBV6-6 with TRBJ2-7; D possibly corresponds to TRBD2 (6 bases). Germline V gives CDR1 MNHNY, CDR2 SVGAGI (reference sequence). The CDR3 length is 14 residues. With 7 bases removed from V and 6 bases from J, the gap between germline ends came to 19 bases. The CDR3 loop reads CASIRGGDLREQYF. The CDR3, as DNA: TGTGCCAGCATTAGGGGCGGGGATTTACGCGAGCAGTACTTC.

This clonotype turned up a few times. J is TRBJ2-2 and V is TRBV12-3 or TRBV12-4, with D perhaps TRBD1 or TRBD2 (5 bases each). The V and J ends lost 7 bases and 4 bases respectively, with 16 bases between them. The CDR3 extends over 15 amino acids. As DNA, the CDR3 is TGTGCCAGCACAACAGCCCGGGGCAGCACCGGGGAGCTGTTTTTT. It yields the protein CASTTARGSTGELFF.

This clonotype was recorded a few times. This chain uses TRBV29-1 with TRBJ2-1, with D hard to call. CDR1 SQVTM and CDR2 ANQGSEA come from the germline V gene. V was cut by 6 bases and J by 0 bases, with 12 bases left in between. The CDR3 has 14 residues. CDR3 DNA: TGCAGCGTCGCGCGTCGGAGCTCCTACAATGAGCAGTTCTTC. Translated, it gives CSVARRSSYNEQFF.

A few counts support this clonotype. The chain links TRBV7-9 to TRBJ1-4; TRBD1 aligns across 8 bases. With 5 bases clipped from V and 0 bases from J, the junction kept 5 bases outside the gene matches. CDR3 length equals 16 residues. CDR1 and CDR2 from the germline V gene are SEHNR and FQNEAQ (reference sequence). In DNA, the CDR3 is TGTGCCAGCAGCGGTTACAGGGGGGCAACTAATGAAAAACTGTTTTTT. Its protein product is CASSGYRGATNEKLFF.

This clonotype occurred a few times. For the CDR3, the DNA is TGTGCCAGCAGCTTTCAGGGAGGGCCCACCGGGGAGCTGTTTTTT. Its translation: CASSFQGGPTGELFF. The chain uses TRBV7-3 and TRBJ2-2; the match to TRBD2 covers 7 bases. Per the germline V gene, CDR1 is SGHTA and CDR2 is FQGTGA. V shed 3 bases and J 4 bases; nucleotides not matched to a gene: 5. The CDR3 spans 15 residues.

The chain combines TRBV5-6 with TRBJ2-3, with D uncertain. The CDR3 sequence is 13 residues long. The germline V and J ends were trimmed by 4 bases and 9 bases, with 15 bases remaining between them. CDR1 and CDR2 (germline): SGHDT, YYEEEE. This CDR3 reads CASSRTGSETQYF. The CDR3 DNA reads TGTGCCAGCAGCAGGACCGGCTCGGAGACGCAGTATTTT.